This T cell receptor (beta chain) emerged from a study of blood T cell repertoires in COVID-19. Background on the study: Whether acute or convalescent, the COVID-19 samples came from the United States, Italy and Spain. Sources were T cells, B-cell-depleted T cells, or PBMCs; the material itself was cDNA or gDNA.

The V segment lost 9 bases and the J segment 2 bases; nucleotides outside the gene matches: 3. The CDR3 is 12 amino acids. In the source study's methods: From reference gene primer amplification, estimates of nucleated cell counts were derived. Measured with immunoSEQ multiplex PCR; TCRdb has only the in-frame clones, and not every one. V and J calls and clone size follow that table, whereas D and trimming were derived from the DNA. This table holds 250,000 or so clones, approximately 86% found once. This rearrangement joins TRBV23-1 to TRBJ2-7; 8 bases fit TRBD2. TRBV23-1 is assigned to the ORF class and has an uncertain function. The clonotype comes from a man in his forties with active or convalescent COVID-19. Sequenced input: peripheral blood. This chain's CDR3 is CARISGAYEQYF. In DNA, the CDR3 is TGCGCCAGAATTAGCGGGGCCTACGAGCAGTACTTC.